This entry lists 15 T cell receptor beta chains sequenced from one sample in a study of control samples from healthy donors and cancer patients. Data came from immunoSEQ multiplex PCR; TCRdb stores just in-frame clones and leaves some out. Of about 130,000 clones listed, around 94% are singletons. Sequencing was done on a sample of PBMCs. The receptors were gathered from a man in his sixties with colorectal cancer.

This rearrangement joins TRBV9 to TRBJ2-3; 7 bases map to TRBD2. The CDR3 has 14 amino acids. Germline lookup yields CDR1 SGDLS and CDR2 YYNGEE. Trimming took 6 bases from V and 2 from J; bases not matched to a gene: 6. CDR3 residues: CASTPSGVTDTQYF. Here the CDR3 DNA reads TGTGCCAGCACCCCCAGCGGGGTCACAGATACGCAGTATTTT.

For the CDR3, the DNA is TGTGCCAGCAGCCCTGACAGGGCGCAAGGCTACACCTTC. Its protein product is CASSPDRAQGYTF. This sequence joins TRBV7-2 and TRBJ1-2; 7 bases line up with TRBD1. V shed 5 bases and J 8 bases; nucleotides not matched to a gene: 8. The CDR3 spans 13 residues. The V gene's germline CDR1 is SGHTA and CDR2 FQGNSA.

CDR3 nucleotide sequence: TGTGCCAGTAGTATAGTCGGGTCGGCAGGGGTTGCCCACGAGCAGTACTTC. Translation: CASSIVGSAGVAHEQYF. The chain uses TRBV19 and TRBJ2-7, with D perhaps TRBD1 (6 bases). CDR1 is LNHDA and CDR2 is SQIVND in the germline V gene (reference sequence). This CDR3 spans 17 amino acids. V lost 1 base to trimming and J lost 5 bases, with 21 bases between them.

This chain links TRBV10-3 with TRBJ1-1, with D perhaps TRBD1 (5 bases). Germline loops: CDR1 ENHRY, CDR2 SYGVKD. The CDR3 is 14 amino acids. Deletions cut 3 bases from V and 5 bases from J, with 13 bases between. As DNA, the CDR3 is TGTGCCATCAGTGAATTAGGGGCGAATACTGAAGCTTTCTTT. Its protein product is CAISELGANTEAFF.

The chain uses TRBV19 and TRBJ2-2, with D perhaps matching TRBD1 (6 bases). Trimming took off 8 bases at V and 4 bases at J, with 14 bases between the two ends. CDR3 length equals 14 residues. The germline V gene has CDR1 LNHDA and CDR2 SQIVND (reference sequence). In DNA form, the CDR3 reads TGTGCCAGTCAAGACAGGCGTGGCACCGGGGAGCTGTTTTTT. It encodes CASQDRRGTGELFF.

The chain couples TRBV7-2 to TRBJ2-1; 9 nucleotides match TRBD2. The CDR3 has 16 amino acids. CDR1 and CDR2 (germline): SGHTA, FQGNSA. The junction had 13 bases not matched to a gene; V was cut back by 6 bases and J by 7 bases. The CDR3: CASSRGIAGAGNEQFF. The CDR3 region has the DNA TGTGCCAGCAGTCGGGGGATAGCGGGGGCCGGAAATGAGCAGTTCTTC.

This CDR3 is CASSGQYSNQPQHF. In nucleotides, the CDR3 is TGTGCCAGCAGTGGACAGTATAGCAATCAGCCCCAGCATTTT. The chain links TRBV2 to TRBJ1-5, with D perhaps matching TRBD1 (5 bases). CDR3 length: 14 amino acids. With 4 bases removed from V and 0 bases from J, the gap between germline ends came to 7 bases. Germline CDR1 SNHLY, CDR2 FYNNEI.

This chain connects TRBV2 to TRBJ1-5; D remains unclear. Looked up from germline, CDR1 is SNHLY and CDR2 is FYNNEI. There are 11 residues in the CDR3. V was trimmed by 3 bases and J by 10 bases, leaving 7 bases between them. CDR3 sequence: CASSDWGPQHF. In nucleotides, the CDR3 is TGTGCCAGCAGTGATTGGGGACCCCAGCATTTT.

The gene calls are TRBV6-5 and TRBJ1-1; tentatively, D is TRBD1 (5 bases). The length of the CDR3 is 13 residues. V was pared by 6 bases and J by 2 bases, with 10 bases between. The germline gives CDR1 MNHEY, CDR2 SVGAGI. CDR3 loop: CASRIRVNTEAFF. Here the CDR3 DNA reads TGTGCCAGCAGGATCAGGGTAAACACTGAAGCTTTCTTT.

The table lists this clone with a few counts. V and J are TRBV5-4 and TRBJ1-1; D call uncertain. CDR3 length: 14 amino acids. Per the germline V gene, CDR1 is SGHNT and CDR2 is YYREEE (reference sequence). V was cut by 4 bases and J by 5 bases, with 15 bases left in between. The CDR3 DNA follows: TGTGCCAGCAGCCCCGAAAGTAGTGGGACTGAAGCTTTCTTT. Translating gives CASSPESSGTEAFF.

The CDR3 loop reads CASSSDRVPEAFF. Here the CDR3 DNA reads TGTGCCAGCAGCTCCGACAGGGTCCCTGAAGCTTTCTTT. The V and J genes are TRBV11-2 and TRBJ1-1, with 7 bases matching TRBD1. Looked up from germline, CDR1 is SGHAT and CDR2 is FQNNGV. With V trimmed by 4 bases and J by 6 bases, 5 bases remained unmatched. This CDR3 comprises 13 residues.

This chain joins TRBV2 and TRBJ2-7; tentative D call: TRBD1 (5 bases). Germline CDR1 and CDR2: SNHLY and FYNNEI. Deletions cut 7 bases from V and 4 bases from J, with 8 bases between. This CDR3 region has 11 residues. The CDR3 is CASTREYEQYF. Here the CDR3 DNA reads TGTGCCAGCACCAGGGAATACGAGCAGTACTTC.

This clone was recorded only once. This chain joins TRBV18 and TRBJ1-6; D not certain. The CDR3 loop spans 15 amino acids. V shed 2 bases and J shed 5 bases, with 10 bases lying between them. The germline CDR1 and CDR2 sequences are KGHSH and LQKENI. This CDR3 reads CASSPGRADNSPLHF. DNA for the CDR3: TGTGCCAGCTCACCAGGCCGAGCGGATAATTCACCCCTCCACTTT.

V usage is TRBV21-1 and J usage is TRBJ2-7; TRBD1 is the table's D call, not checked against the DNA. TRBV21-1 is reported as a pseudogene. The CDR3 spans 16 residues. The CDR3 sequence: CASSKEGDRASYEQYF. CDR3 nucleotide sequence: TGTGCCAGCAGCAAAGAGGGGGACAGGGCTTCCTACGAGCAGTACTTC.

The chain couples TRBV27 to TRBJ2-2; the D gene is possibly TRBD2 (5 bases). Germline-derived CDR1 and CDR2 are MNHEY and SMNVEV (reference sequence). The CDR3 runs 16 residues. The V and J ends lost 1 base and 3 bases respectively, with 12 bases between them. CDR3 in DNA: TGTGCCAGCAGTTTATTGGCGGGCGCGGACACCGGGGAGCTGTTTTTT. This codes for CASSLLAGADTGELFF.